This T cell receptor (beta chain) emerged from a study of blood T cell repertoires in COVID-19. The germline V gene has CDR1 SGHRS and CDR2 YFSETQ. Trimming removed 3 bases at V and 0 bases at J, with 7 bases between. The CDR3 length is 15 residues. Produced via immunoSEQ multiplex PCR; TCRdb's table is partial and in-frame only. Among fewer than 150,000 clones listed, about 80% were seen once. The chain has TRBV5-1 and TRBJ2-6, with D possibly TRBD1 on 5 matching bases. Input material: PBMCs or T cells enriched from blood (not recorded which). This clonotype was sampled from a man in his fifties or sixties in a cohort exposed to, infected with or recovered from COVID-19 (not recorded which). CDR3 in amino acids: CASSSQGSGANVLTF. The DNA of the CDR3 is TGCGCCAGCAGCTCCCAGGGCTCTGGGGCCAACGTCCTGACTTTC. Complete variable domain (other parts from reference TRBV5-1 and TRBJ2-6): KAGVTQTPRYLIKTRGQQVTLSCSPISGHRSVSWYQQTPGQGLQFLFEYFSETQRNKGNFPGRFSGRQFSNSRSEMNVSTLELGDSALYLCASSSQGSGANVLTFGAGSRLTVL.